A single T cell receptor beta chain is shown here with its context. The source of the sample is a study of blood T cell repertoires in COVID-19. Study-wide background: Acute-phase and convalescent COVID-19 samples originated in the United States, Italy and Spain. Sample material is recorded as cDNA or gDNA derived from T cells, B-cell-depleted T cells, or PBMCs.

This CDR3 has 18 amino acids. Germline V CDR1 and CDR2: LNHDA, SQIVND (reference sequence). Trimming pared 6 bases from V and 0 bases from J, leaving 18 bases between. In the original processing: Estimates of nucleated cell counts were drawn from the amplification of reference gene primers. This table comes from immunoSEQ multiplex PCR, and its TCRdb copy is limited to in-frame clones, with some not included. The V and J calls and the clone size are those of that table, but D and trimming were determined from the DNA. The table records 170,000 or so clones, over 80% of them present only once. What was sequenced was peripheral blood. The sequence was obtained from a woman in her sixties with acute or convalescent COVID-19. The rearrangement joins TRBV19 to TRBJ1-6; possibly TRBD1 for D (6 bases). The chain's CDR3 is CASSPFGTSSSYNSPLHF. CDR3 nucleotide sequence: TGTGCCAGTAGCCCATTCGGGACATCTAGCTCCTATAATTCACCCCTCCACTTT.